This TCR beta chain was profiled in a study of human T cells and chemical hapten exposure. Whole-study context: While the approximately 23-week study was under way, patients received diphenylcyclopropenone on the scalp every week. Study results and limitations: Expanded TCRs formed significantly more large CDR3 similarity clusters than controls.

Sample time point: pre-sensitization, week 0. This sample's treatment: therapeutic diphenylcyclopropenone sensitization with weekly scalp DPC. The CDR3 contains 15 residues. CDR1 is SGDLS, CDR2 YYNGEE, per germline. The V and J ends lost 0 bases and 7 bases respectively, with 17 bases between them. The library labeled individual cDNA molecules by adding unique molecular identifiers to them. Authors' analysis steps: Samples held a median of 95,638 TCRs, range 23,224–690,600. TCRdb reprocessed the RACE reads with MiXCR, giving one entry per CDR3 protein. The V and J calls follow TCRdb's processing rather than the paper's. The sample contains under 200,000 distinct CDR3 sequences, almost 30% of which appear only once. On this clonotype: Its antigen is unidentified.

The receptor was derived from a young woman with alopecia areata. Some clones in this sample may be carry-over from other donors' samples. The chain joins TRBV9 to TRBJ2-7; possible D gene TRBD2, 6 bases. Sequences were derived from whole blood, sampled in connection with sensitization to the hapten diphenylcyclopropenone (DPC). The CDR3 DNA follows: TGTGCCAGCAGCGTAGCGGGAGCCCCAACCGGGGAGCAGTACTTC. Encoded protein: CASSVAGAPTGEQYF.